A selection of T cell receptor beta chains follows, all from one sample in a study of T cell changes during pregnancy in multiple sclerosis. Measured with immunoSEQ multiplex PCR; TCRdb has only the in-frame clones, and not every one. The sample contains more than 55,000 clones, roughly nine tenths of which appear only once. The starting material was peripheral blood, obtained after pregnancy. The receptor set was obtained from a female donor in good health, enrolled as a control in a pregnancy study. Both conserved end residues are part of each CDR3.

cdr3_aa	v_call	j_call
CASKSGRSENTEAFF	TRBV6-5	TRBJ1-1
CAIRPAKMNTEAFF	TRBV10-3	TRBJ1-1
CASSLAASGGAYEQYF	TRBV13	TRBJ2-7
CASSTPGFDTGELFF	TRBV5-1	TRBJ2-2
CASSAGSSYEQYF	TRBV6-1	TRBJ2-7
CASSPRQGPYEQYF	TRBV11-2	TRBJ2-7
CSAEGGPRADTQYF	TRBV29-1	TRBJ2-3
CASSQGLLNTEAFF	TRBV4-1	TRBJ1-1
CASSPGTHEQYF	TRBV4-2	TRBJ2-7
CASSYSSKGADSEAFF	TRBV6-6	TRBJ1-1